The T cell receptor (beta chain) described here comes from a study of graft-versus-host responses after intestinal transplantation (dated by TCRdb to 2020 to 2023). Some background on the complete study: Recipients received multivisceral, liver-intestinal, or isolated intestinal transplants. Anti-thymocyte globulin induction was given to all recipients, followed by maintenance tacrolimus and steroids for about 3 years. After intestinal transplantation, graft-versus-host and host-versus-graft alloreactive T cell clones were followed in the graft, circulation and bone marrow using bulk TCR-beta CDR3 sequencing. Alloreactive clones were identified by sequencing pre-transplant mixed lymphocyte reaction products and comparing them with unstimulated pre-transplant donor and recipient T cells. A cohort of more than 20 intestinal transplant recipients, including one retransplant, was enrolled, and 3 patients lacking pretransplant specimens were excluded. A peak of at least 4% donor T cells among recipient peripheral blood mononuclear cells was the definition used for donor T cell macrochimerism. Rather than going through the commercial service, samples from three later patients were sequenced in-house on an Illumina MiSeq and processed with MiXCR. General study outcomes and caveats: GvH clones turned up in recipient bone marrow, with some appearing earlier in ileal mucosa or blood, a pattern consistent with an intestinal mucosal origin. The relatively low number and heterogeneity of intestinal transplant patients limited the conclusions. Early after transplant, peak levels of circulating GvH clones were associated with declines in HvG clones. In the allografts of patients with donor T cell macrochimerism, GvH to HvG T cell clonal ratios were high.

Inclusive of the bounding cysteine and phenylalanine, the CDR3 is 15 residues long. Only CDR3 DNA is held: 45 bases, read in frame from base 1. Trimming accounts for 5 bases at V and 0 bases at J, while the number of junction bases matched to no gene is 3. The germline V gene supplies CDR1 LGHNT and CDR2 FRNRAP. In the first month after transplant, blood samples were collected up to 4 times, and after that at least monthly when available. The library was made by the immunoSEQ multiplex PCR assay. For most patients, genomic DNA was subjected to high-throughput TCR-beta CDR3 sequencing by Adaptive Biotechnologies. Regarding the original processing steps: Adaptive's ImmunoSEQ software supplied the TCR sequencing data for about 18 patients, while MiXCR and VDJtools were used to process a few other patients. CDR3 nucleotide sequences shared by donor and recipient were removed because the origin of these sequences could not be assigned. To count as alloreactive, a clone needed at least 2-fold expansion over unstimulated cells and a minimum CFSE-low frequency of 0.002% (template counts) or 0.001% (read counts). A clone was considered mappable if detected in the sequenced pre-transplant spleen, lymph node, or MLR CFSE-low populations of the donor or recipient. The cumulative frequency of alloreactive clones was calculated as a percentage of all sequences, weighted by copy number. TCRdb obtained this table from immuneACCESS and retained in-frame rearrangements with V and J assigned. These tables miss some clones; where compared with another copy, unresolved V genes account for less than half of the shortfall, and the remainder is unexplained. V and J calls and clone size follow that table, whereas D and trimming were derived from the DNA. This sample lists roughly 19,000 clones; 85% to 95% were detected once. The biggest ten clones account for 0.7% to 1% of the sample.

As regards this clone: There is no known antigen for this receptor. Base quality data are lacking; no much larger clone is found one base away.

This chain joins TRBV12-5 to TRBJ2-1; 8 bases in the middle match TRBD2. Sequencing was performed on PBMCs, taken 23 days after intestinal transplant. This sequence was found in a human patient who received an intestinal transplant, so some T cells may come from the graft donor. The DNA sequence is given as TGTGCTAGTGGTGCCAGCGGGAGCTCCTACAATGAGCAGTTCTTC. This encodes CASGASGSSYNEQFF.